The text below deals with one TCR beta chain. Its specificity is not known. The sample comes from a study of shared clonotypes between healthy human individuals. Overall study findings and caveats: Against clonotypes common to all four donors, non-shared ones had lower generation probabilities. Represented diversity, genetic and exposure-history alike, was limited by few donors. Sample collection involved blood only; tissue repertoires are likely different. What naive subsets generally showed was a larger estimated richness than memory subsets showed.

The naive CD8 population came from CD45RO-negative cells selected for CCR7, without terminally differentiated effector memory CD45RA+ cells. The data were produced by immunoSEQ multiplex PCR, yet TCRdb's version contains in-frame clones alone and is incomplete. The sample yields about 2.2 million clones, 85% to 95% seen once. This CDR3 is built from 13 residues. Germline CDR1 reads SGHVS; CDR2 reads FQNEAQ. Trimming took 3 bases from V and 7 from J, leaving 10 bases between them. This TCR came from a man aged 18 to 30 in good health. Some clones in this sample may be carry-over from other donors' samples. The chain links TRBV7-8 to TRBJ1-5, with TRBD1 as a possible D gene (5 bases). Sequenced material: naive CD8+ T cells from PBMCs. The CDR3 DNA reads TGTGCCAGCAGCTTGGAGGGGCGGCAGCCCCAGCATTTT. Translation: CASSLEGRQPQHF.